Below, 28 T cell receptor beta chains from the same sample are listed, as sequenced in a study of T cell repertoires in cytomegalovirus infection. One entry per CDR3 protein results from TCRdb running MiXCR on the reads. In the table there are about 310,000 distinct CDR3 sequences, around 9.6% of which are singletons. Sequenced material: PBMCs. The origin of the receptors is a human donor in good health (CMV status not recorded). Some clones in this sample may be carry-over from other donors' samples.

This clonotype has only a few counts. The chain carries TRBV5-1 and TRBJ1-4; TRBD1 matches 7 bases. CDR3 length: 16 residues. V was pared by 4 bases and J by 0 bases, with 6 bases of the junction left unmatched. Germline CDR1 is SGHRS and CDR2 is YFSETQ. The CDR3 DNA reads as TGCGCCAGCAGCGGTGACAGGGAGGCAACTAATGAAAAACTGTTTTTT. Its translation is CASSGDREATNEKLFF.

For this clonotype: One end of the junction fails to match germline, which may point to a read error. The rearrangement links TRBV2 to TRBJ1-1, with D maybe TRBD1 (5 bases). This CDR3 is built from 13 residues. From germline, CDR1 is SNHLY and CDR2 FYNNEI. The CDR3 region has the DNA TGTGCCAGCACTGAACAGGTGAACACTGAAGCTTTCTTT. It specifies CASTEQVNTEAFF. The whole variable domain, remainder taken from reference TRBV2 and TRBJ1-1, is EPEVTQTPSHQVTQMGQEVILRCVPISNHLYFYWYRQILGQKVEFLVSFYNNEISEKSEIFDDQFSVERPDGSNFTLKIRSTKLEDSAMYFCASTEQVNTEAFFGQGTRLTVV.

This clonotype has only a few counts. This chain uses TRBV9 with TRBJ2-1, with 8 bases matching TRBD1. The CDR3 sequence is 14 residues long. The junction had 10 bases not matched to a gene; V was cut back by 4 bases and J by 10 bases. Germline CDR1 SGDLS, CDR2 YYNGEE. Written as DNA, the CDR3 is TGTGCCAGCAGCACCCAGACAGGGGTGGCAGAGCAGTTCTTC. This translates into CASSTQTGVAEQFF.

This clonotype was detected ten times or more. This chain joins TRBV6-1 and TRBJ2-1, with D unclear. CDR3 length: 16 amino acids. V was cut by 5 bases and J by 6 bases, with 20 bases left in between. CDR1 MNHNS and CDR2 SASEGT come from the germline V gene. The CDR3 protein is CASSFHGLSVTNEQFF. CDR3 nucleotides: TGTGCCAGCAGTTTCCACGGGCTCTCGGTTACCAATGAGCAGTTCTTC.

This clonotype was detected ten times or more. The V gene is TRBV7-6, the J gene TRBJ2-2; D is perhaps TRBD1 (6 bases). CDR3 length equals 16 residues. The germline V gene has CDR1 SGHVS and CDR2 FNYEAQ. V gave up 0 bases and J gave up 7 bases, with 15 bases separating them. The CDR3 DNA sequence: TGTGCCAGCAGCTTAGCTGAGGGGGTGCCTATCGGGGAGCTGTTTTTT. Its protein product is CASSLAEGVPIGELFF. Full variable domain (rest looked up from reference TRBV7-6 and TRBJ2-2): GAGVSQSPRYKVTKRGQDVALRCDPISGHVSLYWYRQALGQGPEFLTYFNYEAQQDKSGLPNDRFSAERPEGSISTLTIQRTEQRDSAMYRCASSLAEGVPIGELFFGEGSRLTVL.

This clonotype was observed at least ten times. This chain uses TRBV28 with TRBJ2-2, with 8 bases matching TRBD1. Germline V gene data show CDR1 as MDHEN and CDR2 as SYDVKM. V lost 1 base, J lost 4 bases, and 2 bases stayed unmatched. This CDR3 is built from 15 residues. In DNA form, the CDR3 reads TGTGCCAGCAGTTTATATACAGGGGGCACCGGGGAGCTGTTTTTT. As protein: CASSLYTGGTGELFF. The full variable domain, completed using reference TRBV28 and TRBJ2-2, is DVKVTQSSRYLVKRTGEKVFLECVQDMDHENMFWYRQDPGLGLRLIYFSYDVKMKEKGDIPEGYSVSREKKERFSLILESASTNQTSMYLCASSLYTGGTGELFFGEGSRLTVL.

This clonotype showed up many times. In DNA form, the CDR3 reads TGTGCCAGCAGTTCGACAGGGAGGAACACCGGGGAGCTGTTTTTT. It translates to CASSSTGRNTGELFF. V gene TRBV28 combines with J gene TRBJ2-2; 7 bases are a match to TRBD1. Trimming removed 4 bases from V and 1 base from J; junction bases left unmatched: 3. This CDR3 has 15 residues. Germline V gene sequence: CDR1 MDHEN, CDR2 SYDVKM.

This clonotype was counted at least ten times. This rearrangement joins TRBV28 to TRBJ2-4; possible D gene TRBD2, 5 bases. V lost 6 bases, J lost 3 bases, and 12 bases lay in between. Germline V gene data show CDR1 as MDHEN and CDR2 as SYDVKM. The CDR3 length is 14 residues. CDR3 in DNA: TGTGCCAGCAGGGACTCCGAAGGCAAAAACATTCAGTACTTC. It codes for CASRDSEGKNIQYF.

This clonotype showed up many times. CDR3 protein: CASSHISINQPQHF. CDR3 DNA sequence: TGTGCCAGCAGCCATATTTCCATTAATCAGCCCCAGCATTTT. The chain has TRBV4-2 and TRBJ1-5; no clear D. The CDR3 runs 14 residues. Per germline, CDR1 LGHNA and CDR2 YNFKEQ. Trimming removed 3 bases from V and 4 bases from J, with 10 bases in between.

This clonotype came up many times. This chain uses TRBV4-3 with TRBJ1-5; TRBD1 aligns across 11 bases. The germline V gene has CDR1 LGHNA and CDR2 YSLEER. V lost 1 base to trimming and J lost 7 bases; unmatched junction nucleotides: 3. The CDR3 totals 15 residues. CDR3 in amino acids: CASSQGTGGGQPQHF. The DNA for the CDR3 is TGCGCCAGCAGCCAAGGGACAGGGGGCGGCCAGCCCCAGCATTTT.

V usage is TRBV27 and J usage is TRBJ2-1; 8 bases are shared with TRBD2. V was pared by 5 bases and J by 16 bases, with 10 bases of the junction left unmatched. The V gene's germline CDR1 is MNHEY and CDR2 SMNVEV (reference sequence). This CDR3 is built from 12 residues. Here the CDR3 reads CASSRSGTRHFF. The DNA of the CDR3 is TGTGCCAGCAGTCGCTCCGGGACTAGGCATTTCTTC.

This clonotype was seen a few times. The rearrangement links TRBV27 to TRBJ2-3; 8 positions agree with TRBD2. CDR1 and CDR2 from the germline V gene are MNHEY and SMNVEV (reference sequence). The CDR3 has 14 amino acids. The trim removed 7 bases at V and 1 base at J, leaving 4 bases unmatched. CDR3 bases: TGTGCCAGCACTATGCGGGGGGGCACAGATACGCAGTATTTT. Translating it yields CASTMRGGTDTQYF.

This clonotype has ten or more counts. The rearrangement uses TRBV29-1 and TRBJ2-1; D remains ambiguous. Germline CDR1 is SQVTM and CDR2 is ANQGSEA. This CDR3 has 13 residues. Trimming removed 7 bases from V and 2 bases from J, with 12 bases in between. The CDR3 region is CSARSAAYNEQFF. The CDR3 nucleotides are TGCAGCGCCCGCAGCGCCGCCTACAATGAGCAGTTCTTC.

The DNA of the CDR3 is TGTGCCAGCAGTCCCAAGGGACTGTCCAATGAGCAGTTCTTC. Amino acid sequence: CASSPKGLSNEQFF. V usage is TRBV12-3 or TRBV12-4 and J usage is TRBJ2-1, with D maybe TRBD2 (6 bases). The CDR3 length is 14 residues. Trimming pared 5 bases from V and 6 bases from J, leaving 14 bases between.

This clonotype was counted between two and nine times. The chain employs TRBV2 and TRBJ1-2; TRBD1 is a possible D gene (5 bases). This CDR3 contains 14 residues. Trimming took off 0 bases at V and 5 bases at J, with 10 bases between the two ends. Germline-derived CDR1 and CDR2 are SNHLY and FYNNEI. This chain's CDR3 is CASSEAGRGYGYTF. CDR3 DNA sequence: TGTGCCAGCAGTGAAGCGGGGAGGGGTTATGGCTACACCTTC.

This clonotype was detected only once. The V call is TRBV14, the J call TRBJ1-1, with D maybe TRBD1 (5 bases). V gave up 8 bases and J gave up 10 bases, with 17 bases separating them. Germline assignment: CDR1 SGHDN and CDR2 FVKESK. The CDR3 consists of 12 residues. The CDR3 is CASSLLGLRAFF. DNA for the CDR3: TGTGCCAGCTCCCTCCTGGGGCTTAGAGCTTTCTTT.

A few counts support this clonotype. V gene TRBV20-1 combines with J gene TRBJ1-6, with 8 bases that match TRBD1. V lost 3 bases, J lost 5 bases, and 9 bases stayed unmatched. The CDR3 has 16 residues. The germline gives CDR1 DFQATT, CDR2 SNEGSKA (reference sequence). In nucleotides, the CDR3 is TGCAGTGCTAGTCTGGCAGGGGGCGCGGATAATTCACCCCTCCACTTT. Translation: CSASLAGGADNSPLHF.

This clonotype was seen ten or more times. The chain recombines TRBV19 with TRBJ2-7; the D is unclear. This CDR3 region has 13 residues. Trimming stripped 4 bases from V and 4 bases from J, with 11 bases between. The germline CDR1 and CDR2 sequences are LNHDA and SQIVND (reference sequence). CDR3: CASSTRDLYEQYF. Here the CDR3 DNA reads TGTGCCAGTAGTACTCGAGACCTATACGAGCAGTACTTC.

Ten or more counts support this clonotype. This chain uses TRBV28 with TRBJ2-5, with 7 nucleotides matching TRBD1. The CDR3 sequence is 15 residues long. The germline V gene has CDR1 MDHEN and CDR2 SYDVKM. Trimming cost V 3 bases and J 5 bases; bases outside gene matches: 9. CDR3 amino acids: CASSLTRGKGETQYF. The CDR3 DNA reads TGTGCCAGCAGTTTGACCAGGGGGAAAGGGGAGACCCAGTACTTC.

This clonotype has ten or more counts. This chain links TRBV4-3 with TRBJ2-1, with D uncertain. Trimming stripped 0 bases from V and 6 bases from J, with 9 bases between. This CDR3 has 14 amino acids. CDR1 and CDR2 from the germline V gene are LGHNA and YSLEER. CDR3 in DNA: TGCGCCAGCAGCCAAGAGGTAGGAAGCAATGAGCAGTTCTTC. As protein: CASSQEVGSNEQFF.

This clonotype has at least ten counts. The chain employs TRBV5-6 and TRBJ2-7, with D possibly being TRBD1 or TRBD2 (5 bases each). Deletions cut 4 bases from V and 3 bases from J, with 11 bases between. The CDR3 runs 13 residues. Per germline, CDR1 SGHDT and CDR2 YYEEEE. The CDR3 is CASSGDRNYEQYV. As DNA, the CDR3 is TGTGCCAGCAGCGGGGACCGGAACTACGAGCAGTACGTC.

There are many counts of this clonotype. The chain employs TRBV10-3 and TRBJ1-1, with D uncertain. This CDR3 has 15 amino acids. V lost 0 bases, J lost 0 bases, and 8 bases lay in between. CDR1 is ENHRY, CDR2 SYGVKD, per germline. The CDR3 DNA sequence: TGTGCCATCAGTGAGTCGAGCGGCATGAACACTGAAGCTTTCTTT. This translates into CAISESSGMNTEAFF.

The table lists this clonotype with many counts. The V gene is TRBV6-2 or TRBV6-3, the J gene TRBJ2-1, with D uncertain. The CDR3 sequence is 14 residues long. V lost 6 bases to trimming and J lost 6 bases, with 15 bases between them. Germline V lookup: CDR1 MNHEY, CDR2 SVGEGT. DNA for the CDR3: TGTGCCAGCAGCTCCCTCCGATACGGCAATGAGCAGTTCTTC. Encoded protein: CASSSLRYGNEQFF.

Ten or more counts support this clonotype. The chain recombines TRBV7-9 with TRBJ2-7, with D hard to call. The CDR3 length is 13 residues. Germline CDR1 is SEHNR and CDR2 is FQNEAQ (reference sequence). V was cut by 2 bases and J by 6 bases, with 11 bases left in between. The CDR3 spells CASSLSGALEQYV. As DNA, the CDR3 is TGTGCCAGCAGCTTATCGGGTGCGCTCGAGCAGTACGTC.

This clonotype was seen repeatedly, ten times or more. Here the CDR3 reads CAISGGGTEAFF. The DNA for the CDR3 is TGTGCCATTTCAGGGGGTGGGACTGAAGCTTTCTTT. The chain links TRBV7-2 to TRBJ1-1; TRBD1 matches at 7 bases. The ends lost 10 bases at V and 5 bases at J; junction bases unmatched: 7. Per the germline V gene, CDR1 is SGHTA and CDR2 is FQGNSA. The CDR3 length is 12 residues.

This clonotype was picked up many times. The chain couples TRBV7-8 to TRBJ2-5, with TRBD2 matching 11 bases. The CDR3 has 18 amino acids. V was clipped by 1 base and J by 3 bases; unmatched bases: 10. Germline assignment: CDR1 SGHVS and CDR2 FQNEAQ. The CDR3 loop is CASSLVATSGGTKETQYF. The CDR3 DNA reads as TGTGCCAGCAGCTTAGTTGCCACTAGCGGGGGTACCAAAGAGACCCAGTACTTC. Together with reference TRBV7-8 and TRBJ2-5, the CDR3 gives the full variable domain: GAGVSQSPRYKVAKRGQDVALRCDPISGHVSLFWYQQALGQGPEFLTYFQNEAQLDKSGLPSDRFFAERPEGSVSTLKIQRTQQEDSAVYLCASSLVATSGGTKETQYFGPGTRLLVL.

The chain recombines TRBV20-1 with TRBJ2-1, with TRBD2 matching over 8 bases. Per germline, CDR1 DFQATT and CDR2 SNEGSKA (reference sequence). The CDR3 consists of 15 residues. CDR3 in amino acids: CSARGGGVIYNEQFF. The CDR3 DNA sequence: TGCAGCGCCCGGGGGGGGGGGGTTATCTACAATGAGCAGTTCTTC.

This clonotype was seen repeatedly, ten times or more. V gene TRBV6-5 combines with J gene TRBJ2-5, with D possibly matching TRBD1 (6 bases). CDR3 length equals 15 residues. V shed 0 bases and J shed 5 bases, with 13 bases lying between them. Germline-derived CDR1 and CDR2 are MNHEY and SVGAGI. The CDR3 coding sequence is TGTGCCAGCAGTTACTCAGGGACACCGGCGGAGACCCAGTACTTC. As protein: CASSYSGTPAETQYF.